This entry lists 8 T cell receptor beta chains sequenced from one sample in a study of cytomegalovirus exposure and HLA in healthy donors. It was with 60 Vbeta and 13 Jbeta primers that the PCR ran. Only in-frame clones appear in the TCRdb table, and some are missing; sequencing was by immunoSEQ multiplex PCR. This table holds about 210,000 clones, over 75% found once. The specimen sequenced was PBMCs. The receptors were sampled from a woman aged 50 to 60 in good health and CMV-seropositive.

V gene TRBV5-6 combines with J gene TRBJ1-2, with 7 bases identical to TRBD1. Germline CDR1 SGHDT, CDR2 YYEEEE. The CDR3 consists of 16 residues. Germline trimming cut 4 bases from V and 3 bases from J; bases unmatched to any gene: 12. The CDR3 DNA sequence: TGTGCCAGCAGCCCAGGGTACAGGGGCAGGGACTATGGCTACACCTTC. It encodes CASSPGYRGRDYGYTF. The variable domain in full, completed from reference TRBV5-6 and TRBJ1-2, reads DAGVTQSPTHLIKTRGQQVTLRCSPKSGHDTVSWYQQALGQGPQFIFQYYEEEERQRGNFPDRFSGHQFPNYSSELNVNALLLGDSALYLCASSPGYRGRDYGYTFGSGTRLTVV.

Notes on this clone: Its ends do not fully match the called genes, so a read error is possible. The V call is TRBV7-2, the J call TRBJ1-2; D is perhaps TRBD1 (5 bases). The V gene's germline CDR1 is SGHTA and CDR2 FQGNSA. This CDR3 comprises 16 residues. This chain's CDR3 is CASSTSSGARGRGHTF. In nucleotides, the CDR3 is TGTGCCAGCAGTACAAGCAGCGGGGCCAGAGGTCGTGGCCACACCTTC.

V usage is TRBV6-6 and J usage is TRBJ2-2, with TRBD1 as a possible D gene (6 bases). The ends were cut back, 10 bases at V and 0 bases at J, with 15 bases in the middle. In germline, CDR1 is MNHNY, CDR2 SVGAGI (reference sequence). This CDR3 comprises 15 residues. Written as DNA, the CDR3 is TGTGCCACCATCTTGGGACAAGCGAACACCGGGGAGCTGTTTTTT. Its protein is CATILGQANTGELFF.

V is TRBV5-1 and J is TRBJ2-7; no definite D call. This CDR3 region has 14 residues. Germline-derived CDR1 and CDR2 are SGHRS and YFSETQ. Trimming shortened V by 2 bases and J by 2 bases, and 11 bases separated the two germline ends. The CDR3 region is CASSFYDETYEQYF. CDR3 nucleotides: TGCGCCAGCAGCTTTTACGATGAGACCTACGAGCAGTACTTC.

V is TRBV27 and J is TRBJ2-7; a possible D gene is TRBD1 (6 bases). The germline gives CDR1 MNHEY, CDR2 SMNVEV (reference sequence). V was shortened by 0 bases and J by 4 bases, with 13 bases between the two germline ends. This CDR3 spans 15 amino acids. The CDR3 sequence: CASSLSGGILYEQYF. Written as DNA, the CDR3 is TGTGCCAGCAGTTTATCAGGGGGTATCCTTTACGAGCAGTACTTC.

The chain carries TRBV5-1 and TRBJ1-1, with 9 positions matching TRBD1. Looked up from germline, CDR1 is SGHRS and CDR2 is YFSETQ. Trimming removed 4 bases from V and 3 bases from J; junction bases left unmatched: 7. The CDR3 consists of 15 residues. In DNA form, the CDR3 reads TGCGCCAGCAGCCCGGGACAGGGTGGCGACACTGAAGCTTTCTTT. Encoded protein: CASSPGQGGDTEAFF.

The J gene is TRBJ1-2, the V gene TRBV6-5; TRBD1 agrees at 9 bases. CDR3 length: 13 residues. Germline CDR1 is MNHEY and CDR2 is SVGAGI. V dropped 5 bases and J dropped 4; count of bases not matched to a gene: 2. CDR3 sequence: CASSMDRGYGYTF. The CDR3 DNA reads TGTGCCAGCAGTATGGACAGGGGCTATGGCTACACCTTC.

The chain has TRBV6-5 and TRBJ1-1; D not certain. Trimming left V 7 bases short and J 4 bases short, with 13 bases between. Germline CDR1 is MNHEY and CDR2 is SVGAGI. The CDR3 loop spans 13 amino acids. In DNA form, the CDR3 reads TGTGCCAGCATCCGTGTGGGGAGCACTGAAGCTTTCTTT. This sequence encodes CASIRVGSTEAFF.